Presented here are 2 T cell receptor beta chains from one specimen sequenced in a study of T cell responses to AZD1222 COVID-19 vaccine. TCRdb's table, derived via immunoSEQ multiplex PCR, lists solely in-frame clones and lacks some. The table includes 150,000 or so clones, around 88% detected once. Here the sequenced sample was peripheral blood, taken on day 0 of AZD1222 vaccination. Source of these receptors: an adult in good health.

This clone appeared once. The rearrangement links TRBV5-1 to TRBJ1-1; unclear D gene. V lost 2 bases and J lost 1, with 9 bases in between. The V gene's germline CDR1 is SGHRS and CDR2 YFSETQ. This CDR3 has 14 amino acids. The CDR3 DNA sequence: TGCGCCAGCAGCTTCAGAATGGCGAACACTGAAGCTTTCTTT. It translates to CASSFRMANTEAFF.

This clone appeared a few times. The V call is TRBV6-2 or TRBV6-3, the J call TRBJ2-2; D may be TRBD1 (5 bases). The V and J ends lost 0 bases and 2 bases respectively, with 19 bases between them. Germline values: CDR1 MNHEY, CDR2 SVGEGT. CDR3 length: 19 residues. CDR3 DNA: TGTGCCAGCAGTTACTCCAGCGATCCGACAGATTTTAACACCGGGGAGCTGTTTTTT. Amino acid sequence: CASSYSSDPTDFNTGELFF.